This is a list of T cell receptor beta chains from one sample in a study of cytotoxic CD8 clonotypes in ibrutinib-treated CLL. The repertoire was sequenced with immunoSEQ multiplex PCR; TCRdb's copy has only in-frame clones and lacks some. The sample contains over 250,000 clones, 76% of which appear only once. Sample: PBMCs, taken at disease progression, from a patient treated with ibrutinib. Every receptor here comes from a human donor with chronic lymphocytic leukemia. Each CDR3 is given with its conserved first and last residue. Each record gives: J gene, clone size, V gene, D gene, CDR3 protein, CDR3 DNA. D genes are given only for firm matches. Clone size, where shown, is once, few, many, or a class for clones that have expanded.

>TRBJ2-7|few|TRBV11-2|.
CASSLRQITYEQYF
TGTGCCAGCAGCCTAAGACAAATAACCTACGAGCAGTACTTC
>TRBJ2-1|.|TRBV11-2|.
CASSLGPSSYNEQFF
TGTGCCAGCAGCTTAGGACCAAGCTCCTACAATGAGCAGTTCTTC
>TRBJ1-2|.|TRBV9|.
CASSIGGTGPSRNGYTF
TGTGCCAGCAGCATAGGAGGAACGGGACCTTCTAGGAATGGCTACACCTTC
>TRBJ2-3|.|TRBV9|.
CASSVRGAADTQYF
TGTGCCAGCAGCGTACGGGGGGCGGCAGATACGCAGTATTTT
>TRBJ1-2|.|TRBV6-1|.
CASSRVPGSGYTF
TGTGCCAGCAGTCGTGTACCGGGCAGTGGCTACACCTTC
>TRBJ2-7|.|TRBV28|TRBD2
CASSLLAGAVSEQYF
TGTGCCAGCAGTTTACTAGCGGGAGCAGTCTCCGAGCAGTACTTC
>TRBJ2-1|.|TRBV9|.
CASSVGGGYEQFF
TGTGCCAGCAGCGTAGGCGGGGGCTATGAGCAGTTCTTC
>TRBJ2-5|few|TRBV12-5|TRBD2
CASGLGSTSGFQETQYF
TGTGCTAGTGGTTTGGGCTCGACTAGCGGGTTTCAAGAGACCCAGTACTTC
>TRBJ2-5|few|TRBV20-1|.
CSASGAETQYF
TGCAGTGCTAGCGGGGCCGAGACCCAGTACTTC
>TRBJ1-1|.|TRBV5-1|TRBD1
CASSTGQGAHMNTEAFF
TGCGCCAGCAGCACGGGACAGGGGGCTCACATGAACACTGAAGCTTTCTTT
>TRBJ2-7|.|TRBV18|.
CASTRIWQDEQYF
TGTGCCAGCACGAGAATTTGGCAAGACGAGCAGTACTTC
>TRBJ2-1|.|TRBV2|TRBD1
CATRTGLVNEQFF
TGTGCCACTAGGACAGGGTTGGTCAATGAGCAGTTCTTC
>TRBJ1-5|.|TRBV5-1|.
CASSLAGVRNQPQHF
TGCGCCAGCAGCTTGGCAGGGGTGCGCAATCAGCCCCAGCATTTT
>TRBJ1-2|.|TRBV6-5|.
CASSFGPGGGYTF
TGTGCCAGCAGTTTTGGACCGGGGGGTGGCTACACCTTC
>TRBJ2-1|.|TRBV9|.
CAILPYGGHEQFF
TGTGCCATTCTCCCCTATGGGGGACATGAGCAGTTCTTC
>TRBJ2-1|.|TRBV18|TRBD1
CASSQGTGWDNEQFF
TGTGCCAGCTCACAAGGGACAGGGTGGGACAATGAGCAGTTCTTC
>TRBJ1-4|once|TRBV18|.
CASSPLAVGLSNEKLFF
TGTGCCAGCTCACCACTGGCAGTAGGGCTCTCTAATGAAAAACTGTTTTTT
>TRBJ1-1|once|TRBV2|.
CASSEFKGLHTEAFF
TGTGCCAGCAGTGAATTCAAGGGATTGCACACTGAAGCTTTCTTT
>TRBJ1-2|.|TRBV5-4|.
CASRGMNYGYTF
TGTGCCAGCAGGGGAATGAACTATGGCTACACCTTC
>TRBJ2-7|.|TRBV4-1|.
CASSQDPRTGEQYF
TGCGCCAGCAGCCAAGATCCCAGGACGGGCGAGCAGTACTTC
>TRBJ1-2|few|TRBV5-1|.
CASSLAYNYGYTF
TGCGCCAGCAGCTTGGCCTACAACTATGGCTACACCTTC
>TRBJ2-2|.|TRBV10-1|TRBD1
CASSELQGARTGELFF
TGCGCCAGCAGTGAGTTACAGGGGGCGAGGACCGGGGAGCTGTTTTTT